This T cell receptor beta chain was recovered during a study of preoperative IRX-2 immunotherapy in early breast cancer. Regarding treatment: preoperative locoregional IRX-2 cytokine immunotherapy. Samples came from a phase Ib trial of preoperative locoregional IRX-2 cytokine immunotherapy. Data came from immunoSEQ multiplex PCR; TCRdb stores just in-frame clones and leaves some out. The sample lists more than 20,000 clones, roughly 80% seen once, with 2% to 2.5% in the top ten. V was clipped by 3 bases and J by 0 bases, with 15 bases between them. Germline loops: CDR1 GTSNPN, CDR2 SVGIG (reference sequence). This CDR3 is 16 amino acids long.

This TCR was sampled from a human donor with breast cancer. The V gene is TRBV30, the J gene TRBJ2-1, with D perhaps TRBD1 (6 bases). The source was lymph node tissue, collected before IRX-2 immunotherapy. The CDR3 DNA reads TGTGCCTGGAGACCGTCCGGGACAAGCTCCTACAATGAGCAGTTCTTC. This codes for CAWRPSGTSSYNEQFF. The whole variable domain, filled in from reference TRBV30 and TRBJ2-1, reads SQTIHQWPATLVQPVGSPLSLECTVEGTSNPNLYWYRQAAGRGLQLLFYSVGIGQISSEVPQNLSASRPQDRQFILSSKKLLLSDSGFYLCAWRPSGTSSYNEQFFGPGTRLTVL.